The 25 T cell receptor beta chains below all came from one sample that was sequenced in a study of untreated major depressive disorder. Using immunoSEQ multiplex PCR, the repertoire was profiled, and TCRdb retains in-frame clones only, with some absent. The sample lists fewer than 25,000 clones; around 85% were seen once. Source material: CD4+ T cells from PBMCs. These receptors came from a woman aged 30 to 39 in good health.

This clone was observed a handful of times. V is TRBV5-1 and J is TRBJ2-5, with 7 bases matching TRBD1. CDR3 length equals 15 residues. J gave up 10 bases and V 4 bases, and 16 bases lay outside the gene matches. Germline values: CDR1 SGHRS, CDR2 YFSETQ. The CDR3 region is CASSQGDGRLSDQYF. The CDR3 bases are TGCGCCAGCAGCCAGGGGGACGGACGGCTTAGTGACCAGTACTTC.

This clone appeared a single time. The chain combines TRBV7-9 with TRBJ2-3; possibly TRBD2 for D (5 bases). Trimming removed 4 bases at V and 5 bases at J, with 13 bases between. Germline assignment: CDR1 SEHNR and CDR2 FQNEAQ (reference sequence). CDR3 size: 14 residues. The CDR3 is CASSSLAGQDTQYF. The CDR3 DNA follows: TGTGCCAGCAGCTCCCTGGCGGGTCAAGATACGCAGTATTTT. Complete variable domain (other parts from reference TRBV7-9 and TRBJ2-3): DTGVSQNPRHKITKRGQNVTFRCDPISEHNRLYWYRQTLGQGPEFLTYFQNEAQLEKSRLLSDRFSAERPKGSFSTLEIQRTEQGDSAMYLCASSSLAGQDTQYFGPGTRLTVL.

The chain uses TRBV5-1 and TRBJ1-6; TRBD1 matches 9 bases. Germline CDR1 reads SGHRS; CDR2 reads YFSETQ. The CDR3 length is 14 residues. With 3 bases clipped from V and 10 bases from J, the junction kept 5 bases outside the gene matches. CDR3 amino acids: CASSSRTGDSPLHF. The CDR3 DNA reads TGCGCCAGCAGCTCCCGGACAGGGGACTCACCCCTCCACTTT.

V is TRBV7-2 and J is TRBJ1-5; D perhaps matches TRBD1 (6 bases). This CDR3 comprises 14 residues. Looked up from germline, CDR1 is SGHTA and CDR2 is FQGNSA. The germline V and J ends were trimmed by 7 bases and 3 bases, with 13 bases remaining between them. CDR3 nucleotides: TGTGCCAGCAACTCGGGACAAGTCAATCAGCCCCAGCATTTT. Its protein product is CASNSGQVNQPQHF.

The V call is TRBV5-6, the J call TRBJ2-7; possibly TRBD2 for D (6 bases). The germline V and J ends were trimmed by 5 bases and 5 bases, with 17 bases remaining between them. This CDR3 spans 14 amino acids. Germline V CDR1 and CDR2: SGHDT, YYEEEE. The CDR3 protein is CASRLLAPGDEQYF. CDR3 coding DNA: TGTGCCAGCAGACTACTAGCACCGGGGGACGAGCAGTACTTC.

This clone was observed a single time. The gene calls are TRBV4-1 and TRBJ1-2, with 7 bases identical to TRBD1. The CDR3 has 16 amino acids. Trimming cost V 3 bases and J 2 bases; bases outside gene matches: 9. Germline V gives CDR1 MGHRA, CDR2 YSYEKL. CDR3 region: CASSHRTGQGNYGYTF. The CDR3 coding sequence is TGCGCCAGCAGCCATAGGACAGGCCAAGGGAACTATGGCTACACCTTC.

This chain uses TRBV5-4 with TRBJ2-2; the D is unclear. In germline, CDR1 is SGHNT, CDR2 YYREEE (reference sequence). V lost 1 base to trimming and J lost 2 bases, with 15 bases between them. The CDR3 is 17 residues long. The CDR3 nucleotides read TGTGCCAGCAGCTTGCTTCCAGGACCGTTCAACACCGGGGAGCTGTTTTTT. It encodes CASSLLPGPFNTGELFF.

The V call is TRBV6-6, the J call TRBJ2-7, with 10 nucleotides matching TRBD1. CDR3 length equals 14 residues. Germline-derived CDR1 and CDR2 are MNHNY and SVGAGI (reference sequence). After removal of 7 bases from V and 3 bases from J, the junction contained 6 bases not matched to a gene. The CDR3 reads CASMTRDRGYEQYF. The CDR3 DNA is TGTGCCAGCATGACAAGGGACAGGGGCTACGAGCAGTACTTC.

The rearrangement uses TRBV28 and TRBJ1-4; D is unclear. Germline V CDR1 and CDR2: MDHEN, SYDVKM. The CDR3 length is 15 residues. V lost 2 bases and J lost 7, with 14 bases in between. The CDR3 DNA follows: TGTGCCAGCAGTTTAAAGACCCCCGGTAGTGAAAAACTGTTTTTT. It encodes CASSLKTPGSEKLFF.

This chain uses TRBV18 with TRBJ2-2; 7 bases are a match to TRBD1. The V segment lost 5 bases and the J segment 11 bases; nucleotides outside the gene matches: 14. The CDR3 runs 15 residues. Germline V gene data show CDR1 as KGHSH and CDR2 as LQKENI. The CDR3 loop reads CASSSTRQGLGELFF. CDR3 in DNA: TGTGCCAGCTCATCCACCCGACAGGGCCTAGGAGAGCTGTTTTTT.

The CDR3 region is CASSGTKDGYTF. In DNA, the CDR3 is TGTGCCAGCAGTGGGACAAAGGATGGCTACACCTTC. V is TRBV28 and J is TRBJ1-2, with a weak D call TRBD1 (6 bases). This CDR3 has 12 residues. Trimming left V 5 bases short and J 6 bases short, with 10 bases between. Germline V gene sequence: CDR1 MDHEN, CDR2 SYDVKM.

The V and J genes are TRBV2 and TRBJ2-4; a weak D match, TRBD1 (5 bases). V lost 2 bases and J lost 1, with 18 bases in between. Germline CDR1 reads SNHLY; CDR2 reads FYNNEI. There are 18 residues in the CDR3. The CDR3 loop is CASSELPQGRAAKNIQYF. In DNA form, the CDR3 reads TGTGCCAGCAGTGAACTGCCCCAGGGCCGGGCGGCCAAAAACATTCAGTACTTC.

This clone was picked up one time. The chain is built from TRBV10-3 and TRBJ1-2; perhaps TRBD1 as D (6 bases). This CDR3 is built from 13 residues. V lost 2 bases and J lost 3, with 7 bases in between. Germline V gene data show CDR1 as ENHRY and CDR2 as SYGVKD. CDR3 sequence (DNA): TGTGCCATCAGTGAGGAGGGGGACTATGGCTACACCTTC. This codes for CAISEEGDYGYTF.

The gene calls are TRBV25-1 and TRBJ1-5; no definite D call. The CDR3 has 13 amino acids. V was clipped by 3 bases and J by 6 bases, with 9 bases between them. The germline CDR1 and CDR2 sequences are MGHDK and SYGVNS. In DNA form, the CDR3 reads TGTGCCAGCAGTGATCGTATTGGTCAGCCCCAGCATTTT. It encodes CASSDRIGQPQHF.

The chain couples TRBV28 to TRBJ2-7, with D possibly being TRBD1 or TRBD2 (6 bases each). This CDR3 comprises 14 residues. CDR1 and CDR2 from the germline V gene are MDHEN and SYDVKM. V was pared by 2 bases and J by 3 bases, with 11 bases between. The CDR3 nucleotides read TGTGCCAGCAGTTTAGGTGGAGGGGGCTACGAGCAGTACTTC. Its translation: CASSLGGGGYEQYF.

This chain links TRBV9 with TRBJ2-2; unclear D gene. The germline gives CDR1 SGDLS, CDR2 YYNGEE. The V gene lost 0 bases and the J gene lost 6 bases, with 6 bases spanning the gap. The CDR3 loop spans 13 amino acids. CDR3 DNA sequence: TGTGCCAGCAGCGTAGAGAGAGCCGGGGAGCTGTTTTTT. This translates into CASSVERAGELFF.

The chain is built from TRBV4-3 and TRBJ1-1; tentatively, D is TRBD1 (6 bases). Trimming took 8 bases from V and 4 from J, leaving 14 bases between them. Germline CDR1 and CDR2: LGHNA and YSLEER. The CDR3 is made up of 13 amino acids. The CDR3 DNA reads as TGCGCCAGCGGATTACAAGGGGGCACTGAAGCTTTCTTT. Translation gives CASGLQGGTEAFF.

The rearrangement uses TRBV7-9 and TRBJ2-2; 7 bases map to TRBD2. Per germline, CDR1 SEHNR and CDR2 FQNEAQ (reference sequence). The CDR3 spans 16 residues. The junction had 10 bases not matched to a gene; V was cut back by 4 bases and J by 5 bases. The CDR3 DNA sequence: TGTGCCAGCAGCTCCCTTGGACTAGTCGGGACCGGGGAGCTGTTTTTT. Translating gives CASSSLGLVGTGELFF. Variable domain in full (rest from reference TRBV7-9 and TRBJ2-2): DTGVSQNPRHKITKRGQNVTFRCDPISEHNRLYWYRQTLGQGPEFLTYFQNEAQLEKSRLLSDRFSAERPKGSFSTLEIQRTEQGDSAMYLCASSSLGLVGTGELFFGEGSRLTVL.

V is TRBV7-2 and J is TRBJ1-5; D remains unclear. In germline, CDR1 is SGHTA, CDR2 FQGNSA. The CDR3 is 14 amino acids. Trimming left V 1 base short and J 6 bases short, with 10 bases between. CDR3 in DNA: TGTGCCAGCAGCTTAGAGCATGCAGCTCAGCCCCAGCATTTT. Translated: CASSLEHAAQPQHF.

The chain joins TRBV2 to TRBJ2-1; TRBD2 might be the D (6 bases). V was clipped by 1 base and J by 5 bases, with 18 bases between them. The CDR3 spans 17 residues. Germline V gives CDR1 SNHLY, CDR2 FYNNEI. This CDR3 is CASSEEFVARTNNEQFF. The CDR3 DNA reads as TGTGCCAGCAGTGAAGAATTCGTAGCGCGGACTAACAATGAGCAGTTCTTC.

This chain connects TRBV27 to TRBJ1-3, with D tentatively TRBD1 (5 bases). CDR3 length: 16 residues. Germline loops: CDR1 MNHEY, CDR2 SMNVEV (reference sequence). V was shortened by 0 bases and J by 1 base, with 10 bases between the two germline ends. CDR3 sequence reads: CASSLSGVLSGNTIYF. The CDR3, as DNA: TGTGCCAGCAGTTTATCAGGGGTCCTATCTGGAAACACCATATATTTT.

The rearrangement links TRBV5-6 to TRBJ2-1, with D unclear. Germline CDR1 reads SGHDT; CDR2 reads YYEEEE. Deletions cut 9 bases from V and 5 bases from J, with 15 bases between. The CDR3 sequence is 13 residues long. The CDR3 DNA follows: TGTGCCACCGACCTTGGGCCAAACAATGAGCAGTTCTTC. Its protein is CATDLGPNNEQFF.

This clone was picked up a small number of times. The gene calls are TRBV6-1 and TRBJ2-1; unclear D gene. Germline CDR1 is MNHNS and CDR2 is SASEGT. Trimming took off 8 bases at V and 4 bases at J, with 12 bases between the two ends. The CDR3 runs to 13 residues. CDR3 sequence: CASLRSSYNEQFF. The CDR3 bases are TGTGCCAGCCTTCGGTCCTCTTACAATGAGCAGTTCTTC.

In its sample, this clone was seen once. The chain is built from TRBV2 and TRBJ2-1; a possible D gene is TRBD2 (6 bases). Germline values: CDR1 SNHLY, CDR2 FYNNEI. Trimming shortened V by 5 bases and J by 14 bases, and 16 bases separated the two germline ends. The CDR3 extends over 12 amino acids. CDR3 region: CASSPSGRWKFF. The CDR3 coding sequence is TGTGCCAGCAGTCCCTCGGGGAGGTGGAAGTTCTTC. Based on the CDR3 plus reference TRBV2 and TRBJ2-1, the full variable domain is EPEVTQTPSHQVTQMGQEVILRCVPISNHLYFYWYRQILGQKVEFLVSFYNNEISEKSEIFDDQFSVERPDGSNFTLKIRSTKLEDSAMYFCASSPSGRWKFFGPGTRLTVL.

V usage is TRBV19 and J usage is TRBJ2-7; 10 bases map to TRBD1. The CDR3 consists of 14 residues. Germline lookup yields CDR1 LNHDA and CDR2 SQIVND (reference sequence). J lost 3 bases, V lost 1 base, and 0 bases had no gene match. In DNA, the CDR3 is TGTGCCAGTAGTATAGGGACAGGGGGCTACGAGCAGTACTTC. Protein sequence: CASSIGTGGYEQYF.